The clone carrying this TCR beta chain was seen repeatedly, ten times or more. Germline V CDR1 and CDR2: SNHLY, FYNNEI. V trimming: 5 bases; J trimming: 6 bases; junction bases outside the gene matches: 9. The CDR3 has 15 residues. These data come from a study of T cells in Graves' hyperthyroidism and ophthalmopathy. TCR beta CDR3 sequences were amplified from RNA transcripts. Using the HTBI primer set, a first-round RT-PCR was run on the TCR CDR3. TCRdb itself ran the multiplex PCR reads through MiXCR, one entry per CDR3 protein. This table has about 290,000 distinct CDR3 sequences, roughly 15% appearing once.

The TCR was taken from a woman aged 40 to 55 with Graves' hyperthyroidism. Sequencing used blood. J is TRBJ2-1 and V is TRBV2; 8 nucleotides align to TRBD2. CDR3 residues: CASSPGLVEGNEQFF. The CDR3 nucleotides are TGTGCCAGCAGTCCGGGACTAGTGGAGGGCAATGAGCAGTTCTTC.